Listed below are T cell receptor beta chains from one sample, sequenced in a study of blood T cell repertoires in COVID-19. Only in-frame clones appear in the TCRdb table, and some are missing; sequencing was by immunoSEQ multiplex PCR. The data hold 90,000 to 120,000 clones, with roughly four fifths observed a single time. The sample taken for sequencing was peripheral blood. The receptor source for this set is a woman in her seventies with acute or convalescent COVID-19. CDR3s include the opening cysteine and the closing phenylalanine or tryptophan. The D gene is left open where the match is weak. Some rows have no size entry. The others give once, few or many, or a class for an expanded clone.

>-|TRBV7-9|TRBJ2-3|-
TGTGCCAGCAGCCCAAGAGTAGTTATGTCGGATACGCAGTATTTT
CASSPRVVMSDTQYF
>-|TRBV2|TRBJ2-5|once
TGTGCCAGCAGGATAGCCGGGGGAGAGACCCAGTACTTC
CASRIAGGETQYF
>-|TRBV20-1|TRBJ2-1|few
TGCAGTGCTAGTCAGGGGAGCGCGAAGGGTGAGCAGTTCTTC
CSASQGSAKGEQFF
>-|TRBV10-3|TRBJ1-3|few
TGTGCCATCAGTGACCCTCAGGGCAATTCTGGAAACACCATATATTTT
CAISDPQGNSGNTIYF
>TRBD1|TRBV28|TRBJ1-3|-
TGTGCCACAAAAGGACAGGGCTCTGGAAACACCATATATTTT
CATKGQGSGNTIYF
>-|TRBV9|TRBJ1-2|-
TGTGCCAGCAGCGTCAGGAGGGACTCGGATGGCTACACCTTC
CASSVRRDSDGYTF
>TRBD1|TRBV28|TRBJ1-6|-
TGTGCCAGCAGTTCCGGACAGGGTGTTTCACCCCTCCACTTT
CASSSGQGVSPLHF
>-|TRBV6-5|TRBJ1-2|-
TGTGCCAGCACCAAACAGCCCAACTATGGCTACACCTTC
CASTKQPNYGYTF
>-|TRBV5-6|TRBJ2-1|-
TGTGCCAGCAGCCGGGTGAATGAGCAGTTCTTC
CASSRVNEQFF
>TRBD1|TRBV19|TRBJ2-5|-
TGTGCCAGTAGTACCACAGGGGCCTTACAAGAGACCCAGTACTTC
CASSTTGALQETQYF
>TRBD1|TRBV27|TRBJ1-3|-
TGTGCCAGCAGTAGGACGACAGGGTCTGGAAACACCATATATTTT
CASSRTTGSGNTIYF
>TRBD1|TRBV28|TRBJ1-3|-
TGTGCCAGCAGTTTATTTCAGGGGGCTTCTGGAAACACCATATATTTT
CASSLFQGASGNTIYF
>TRBD1|TRBV30|TRBJ1-2|-
TGTGCCTGGAGTGTGACAGGGCTGTACGGCTATGGCTACACCTTC
CAWSVTGLYGYGYTF
>-|TRBV12-5|TRBJ2-5|few
TGTGCTAGTGGTTTGGCCAAAGGACTGTTCGTGACCCAGTACTTC
CASGLAKGLFVTQYF
>-|TRBV4-3|TRBJ1-2|-
TGCGCCAGCAGCCAAGATGGAACGGCTGCGGGTGGCTACACCTTC
CASSQDGTAAGGYTF
>-|TRBV2|TRBJ1-4|-
TGTGCCAGCAGCGCGGACAAGGGAGGGGATGAAAAACTGTTTTTT
CASSADKGGDEKLFF
>-|TRBV28|TRBJ1-2|few
TGTGCCAGCAGTCTGGGAGGGGGGTATGGCTACACCTTC
CASSLGGGYGYTF
>-|TRBV6-5|TRBJ1-3|-
TGTGCCAGCGGCATTGGCCTCTCTGGAAACACCATATATTTT
CASGIGLSGNTIYF
>-|TRBV5-6|TRBJ2-5|-
TGTGCCAGCAGCCGGGAGGGGGCTAGCGTCCAAGAGACCCAGTACTTC
CASSREGASVQETQYF
>-|TRBV10-3|TRBJ1-3|-
TGTGCCATCAGTGAACGGGGTTCTGGAAACACCATATATTTT
CAISERGSGNTIYF
>-|TRBV3-1/TRBV3-2|TRBJ2-7|many
TGTGCCAGCAGTAGTGTGCTGGAGCAGTACTTC
CASSSVLEQYF
>-|TRBV19|TRBJ2-1|-
TGTGCCAGTAGTATTCAGTCACACTCCTACAATGAGCAGTTCTTC
CASSIQSHSYNEQFF
>TRBD2|TRBV3-1/TRBV3-2|TRBJ2-5|-
TGTGCCAGCAGCCACCCCACTAGCGGGGGGCAAGAGACCCAGTACTTC
CASSHPTSGGQETQYF
>-|TRBV11-3|TRBJ2-2|few
TGTGCCAGCAGCGAACGGGATCCCGGGGAGCTGTTTTTT
CASSERDPGELFF
>-|TRBV28|TRBJ2-1|-
TGTGCCAGCAGTTTTGGGCAGGGTACCCTCAATGAGCAGTTCTTC
CASSFGQGTLNEQFF